This paragraph reports one T cell receptor (beta chain). Per germline, CDR1 SEHNR and CDR2 FQNEAQ (reference sequence). After removal of 3 bases from V and 7 bases from J, the junction contained 9 bases not matched to a gene. This CDR3 contains 17 residues. The PCR made use of 60 Vbeta and 13 Jbeta primers. The assay was immunoSEQ multiplex PCR, and TCRdb's table has in-frame clones only and misses some. The sample lists about 150,000 clones, 80% occurring once. This specimen belongs to a study of cytomegalovirus exposure and HLA in healthy donors. This chain connects TRBV7-9 to TRBJ2-2, with 12 bases fitting TRBD2. Specimen: PBMCs. This sequence was found in a woman in her thirties or forties in good health and CMV-seropositive. This chain's CDR3 is CASSFPTSGSIYGELFF. CDR3 DNA sequence: TGTGCCAGCAGCTTCCCGACTAGCGGGAGTATTTACGGGGAGCTGTTTTTT.